Listed below are T cell receptor beta chains from one sample, sequenced in a study of blood T cell repertoires in COVID-19. Clones were read by immunoSEQ multiplex PCR, and TCRdb kept only the in-frame ones, dropping some. The table lists approximately 220,000 clones, 80% to 90% of them singletons. Material: peripheral blood. The receptor source for this set is a man aged 50-59 years with acute or convalescent COVID-19. CDR3s leave out the opening cysteine and the closing phenylalanine or tryptophan.

j_call v_call cdr3_aa
TRBJ1-4 TRBV5-5 ASSLASGTATNEKLF
TRBJ2-7 TRBV7-9 ASSLMGAGAYEQY
TRBJ2-1 TRBV18 ASSRGTYNEQF
TRBJ2-1 TRBV3-1/TRBV3-2 ASSRGLAGSNEQF
TRBJ1-1 TRBV14 ASSAQGYDTEAF
TRBJ1-6 TRBV6-5 ATREATDPNSPLH
TRBJ2-1 TRBV6-5 ASSYGGGSHEQF
TRBJ1-4 TRBV4-1 ASSRVDRGNEKLF
TRBJ2-7 TRBV5-1 ASSWSMGQSYEQY
TRBJ1-6 TRBV27 ASSLSRVGNSPLH
TRBJ1-2 TRBV27 ASSLLMGGNYGYT
TRBJ1-1 TRBV6-5 ASRYAGERTEAF
TRBJ1-2 TRBV19 ASSIDQGAFGYT
TRBJ2-7 TRBV12-3/TRBV12-4 ASSFHLSYEQY
TRBJ1-1 TRBV11-1 ASSPQRNTEAF
TRBJ1-4 TRBV7-2 ASAQQGTVGEKLF
TRBJ2-2 TRBV10-1 ASSVGNTGELF
TRBJ2-1 TRBV13 ASSLRQGAYNEQF
TRBJ1-3 TRBV11-3 ASSDAGGIGNTIY
TRBJ2-5 TRBV7-3 ASSSAGGLGETQY
TRBJ1-2 TRBV9 ASSPPGTGGGYT
TRBJ1-1 TRBV29-1 SVGGWGGPMNTEAF
TRBJ1-6 TRBV14 ASSQDAGLPSPLH
TRBJ1-1 TRBV7-9 ASTTPGVNTEAF
TRBJ1-6 TRBV5-1 ASSLEGSPLH
TRBJ2-6 TRBV7-8 ASSRPGRSGANVLT
TRBJ2-3 TRBV19 ASSIDRGGGADTQY
TRBJ1-3 TRBV16 ASSQSSRAGNTIY
TRBJ1-5 TRBV6-1 ASSEGTGGWRAQPQH
TRBJ1-2 TRBV12-3/TRBV12-4 ASSEPGEGYT
TRBJ2-5 TRBV2 ASRGWTAQETQY
TRBJ1-6 TRBV7-8 ASTARGGSPLH
TRBJ2-7 TRBV12-3/TRBV12-4 ASSSDSNEQY
TRBJ1-1 TRBV27 ASGPGRVATEAF
TRBJ2-1 TRBV25-1 ASSDPLGTSGGGYEQF